The 14 T cell receptor beta chains in this list originate from one sample, sequenced in a study of memory CD4+ T cells and cytomegalovirus serostatus (dated by TCRdb to about 2019). A FACSAria II was used to sort memory CD4+ T cells, defined as single viable CD3+CD4+CD8-CD45RO+ cells. Libraries came from the immunoSEQ multiplex PCR assay. This immuneACCESS table, as held by TCRdb, lists in-frame sequences with V and J called but not all clones. Of the missing ones, under half trace to an unresolved V gene in checked studies; the others have no known cause. Here the sample has approximately 61,000 clones; 80% to 85% occur a single time. The ten most abundant clones make up roughly 0.95% of the sample. Sequencing was carried out using memory CD4+ T cells from blood. All receptors come from an adult in good health and CMV-seronegative.

V is TRBV6-1 and J is TRBJ2-7; D may be TRBD1 (5 bases). Per germline, CDR1 MNHNS and CDR2 SASEGT. Trimming stripped 7 bases from V and 1 base from J, with 11 bases between. The CDR3 extends over 13 amino acids. The CDR3 sequence: CASTPRDSYEQYF. DNA for the CDR3: TGTGCCAGCACCCCCAGGGATTCCTACGAGCAGTACTTC.

This clone was picked up one time. This chain connects TRBV25-1 to TRBJ2-2; 9 bases are shared with TRBD1. The germline gives CDR1 MGHDK, CDR2 SYGVNS. There are 18 residues in the CDR3. The V gene end was trimmed by 4 bases and the J gene end by 0 bases; junction bases not matched to a gene: 9. CDR3 region: CASSAGTGNGANTGELFF. CDR3 DNA: TGTGCCAGCAGTGCGGGGACAGGGAATGGGGCGAACACCGGGGAGCTGTTTTTT.

V gene TRBV6-6 combines with J gene TRBJ1-5; perhaps TRBD1 as D (5 bases). The germline gives CDR1 MNHNY, CDR2 SVGAGI (reference sequence). Trimming left V 2 bases short and J 0 bases short, with 11 bases between. CDR3 size: 16 residues. The CDR3 coding sequence is TGTGCCAGCAGTTACGCCAGACAGAGTAGCAATCAGCCCCAGCATTTT. Its protein product is CASSYARQSSNQPQHF.

The rearrangement links TRBV6-6 to TRBJ2-2; weak D call: TRBD2 (5 bases). The CDR3 extends over 15 amino acids. The ends were cut back, 4 bases at V and 3 bases at J, with 12 bases in the middle. The germline V gene has CDR1 MNHNY and CDR2 SVGAGI (reference sequence). CDR3 region: CASSSPFGDTGELFF. CDR3 bases: TGTGCCAGCAGTTCCCCCTTCGGGGACACCGGGGAGCTGTTTTTT.

This clone has a single count. The rearrangement joins TRBV5-1 to TRBJ1-2, with 8 positions matching TRBD1. The germline gives CDR1 SGHRS, CDR2 YFSETQ. CDR3 length equals 18 residues. Unmatched junction bases numbered 18, after V lost 0 bases and J lost 8 bases. The CDR3 loop reads CASSLGRQGPRRESGYTF. The CDR3 DNA follows: TGCGCCAGCAGCTTGGGACGACAGGGGCCGCGAAGGGAGAGCGGCTACACCTTC.

The genes are TRBV15 and TRBJ1-2; D is ambiguous. The CDR3 totals 15 residues. Between the trimmed V and J ends, which lost 0 bases and 2 bases, there was a span of 10 bases. Germline CDR1 LNHNV, CDR2 YYDKDF (reference sequence). Written as DNA, the CDR3 is TGTGCCACCAGCAGAGACTACCAAGGAAACTATGGCTACACCTTC. It yields the protein CATSRDYQGNYGYTF.

The CDR3 protein is CASSFGTGGSYGYTF. CDR3 sequence (DNA): TGTGCCAGCAGTTTCGGGACAGGGGGTAGTTATGGCTACACCTTC. V gene TRBV28 combines with J gene TRBJ1-2; 11 bases align to TRBD1. This CDR3 is built from 15 residues. Per germline, CDR1 MDHEN and CDR2 SYDVKM. V was pared by 3 bases and J by 5 bases, with 5 bases of the junction left unmatched.

V and J are TRBV6-6 and TRBJ1-1; D is possibly TRBD1 (6 bases). Per the germline V gene, CDR1 is MNHNY and CDR2 is SVGAGI (reference sequence). The CDR3 length is 14 residues. The V end lost 4 bases, the J end lost 2 bases, and 11 bases lay between the germline ends. The CDR3 spells CASSFQGINTEAFF. CDR3 DNA: TGTGCCAGCAGTTTCCAGGGGATCAACACTGAAGCTTTCTTT.

This sequence joins TRBV2 and TRBJ2-7, with 7 bases identical to TRBD1. The V gene end was trimmed by 1 base and the J gene end by 3 bases; junction bases not matched to a gene: 6. Per germline, CDR1 SNHLY and CDR2 FYNNEI. This CDR3 spans 15 amino acids. The CDR3: CASSEEGQSYYEQYF. CDR3 nucleotides: TGTGCCAGCAGTGAAGAGGGACAGTCTTACTACGAGCAGTACTTC.

The gene calls are TRBV5-1 and TRBJ2-7; no clear D gene. There are 15 residues in the CDR3. Germline CDR1 SGHRS, CDR2 YFSETQ. Trimming cost V 3 bases and J 6 bases, with 19 bases left between them. The CDR3 protein is CASSYAGIGSGEQYF. The CDR3 nucleotides are TGCGCCAGCAGCTATGCTGGAATCGGATCGGGCGAGCAGTACTTC.

V usage is TRBV5-4 and J usage is TRBJ2-5; D is perhaps TRBD1 or TRBD2 (7 bases each). Between the trimmed V and J ends, which lost 7 bases and 0 bases, there was a span of 13 bases. The germline V gene has CDR1 SGHNT and CDR2 YYREEE (reference sequence). The CDR3 sequence is 14 residues long. CDR3 protein: CASSRGGDQETQYF. The CDR3 DNA reads as TGTGCCAGCTCCAGGGGGGGGGACCAAGAGACCCAGTACTTC.

The gene calls are TRBV18 and TRBJ2-5; 12 bases align to TRBD1. J gave up 3 bases and V 2 bases, and 7 bases lay outside the gene matches. The V gene's germline CDR1 is KGHSH and CDR2 LQKENI. This CDR3 region has 17 residues. Written as DNA, the CDR3 is TGTGCCAGCTCACCAGAGGCGGGACAGGGGGCAGAAGAGACCCAGTACTTC. As protein: CASSPEAGQGAEETQYF. The variable domain in full, with the rest retrieved from reference TRBV18 and TRBJ2-5, is NAGVMQNPRHLVRRRGQEARLRCSPMKGHSHVYWYRQLPEEGLKFMVYLQKENIIDESGMPKERFSAEFPKEGPSILRIQQVVRGDSAAYFCASSPEAGQGAEETQYFGPGTRLLVL.

The chain carries TRBV4-2 and TRBJ1-2, with 10 bases that match TRBD1. The CDR3 is made up of 16 amino acids. CDR1 LGHNA and CDR2 YNFKEQ come from the germline V gene. The trim removed 1 base at V and 6 bases at J, leaving 8 bases unmatched. Here the CDR3 reads CASSQGGLTGGHGYTF. The DNA for the CDR3 is TGTGCCAGCAGCCAAGGAGGGTTGACAGGGGGCCATGGCTACACCTTC.

The chain uses TRBV30 and TRBJ2-1; perhaps TRBD2 as D (6 bases). V was pared by 5 bases and J by 8 bases, with 10 bases between. The CDR3 spans 11 residues. Germline-derived CDR1 and CDR2 are GTSNPN and SVGIG (reference sequence). CDR3 in DNA: TGTGCCTGGGGCTGGGAGGATGAGCAGTTCTTC. This encodes CAWGWEDEQFF.